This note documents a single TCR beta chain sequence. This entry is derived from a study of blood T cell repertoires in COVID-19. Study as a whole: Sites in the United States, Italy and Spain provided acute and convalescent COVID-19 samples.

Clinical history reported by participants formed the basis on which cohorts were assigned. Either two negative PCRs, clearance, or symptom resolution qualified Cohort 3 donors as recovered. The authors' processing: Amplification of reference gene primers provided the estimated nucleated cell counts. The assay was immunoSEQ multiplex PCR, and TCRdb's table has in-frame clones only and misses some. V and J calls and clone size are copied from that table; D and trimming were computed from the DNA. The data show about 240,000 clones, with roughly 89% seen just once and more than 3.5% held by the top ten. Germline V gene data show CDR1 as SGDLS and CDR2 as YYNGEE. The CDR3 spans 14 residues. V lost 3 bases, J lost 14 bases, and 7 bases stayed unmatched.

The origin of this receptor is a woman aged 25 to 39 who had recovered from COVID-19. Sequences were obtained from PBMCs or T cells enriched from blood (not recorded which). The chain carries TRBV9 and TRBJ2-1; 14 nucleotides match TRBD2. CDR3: CASSAEGLAGVEFF. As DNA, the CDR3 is TGTGCCAGCAGCGCCGAGGGACTAGCGGGAGTCGAGTTCTTC.